This T cell receptor (beta chain) originates from a study of T-cell memory formation after mild COVID-19. Across the whole study: Across donors, TCR clusters were largely donor specific. General study findings and limits: For second-wave clones that peaked at day 37, SARS-CoV-2 specificity went unverified.

CDR3 length: 14 amino acids. With V trimmed by 3 bases and J by 10 bases, 1 base remained unmatched. Germline-derived CDR1 and CDR2 are SEHNR and FQNEAQ (reference sequence). This clonotype was seen a handful of times. Its antigen remains unknown. TCR alpha and TCR beta cDNA libraries with sample barcodes and UMIs came from 5'RACE using constant-segment primers. One entry per CDR3 protein, called by TCRdb with MiXCR from the 5' RACE reads. The sample records 120,000 or so distinct CDR3 sequences, 5% to 6.5% being singletons. Sequencing was performed on PBMCs or a T cell subset sorted from them (not recorded which). This TCR came from an adult woman who had mild COVID-19 (a few samples of this study predate the infection). Cell type and time point are not known. The V and J genes are TRBV7-9 and TRBJ2-1, with 15 bases that match TRBD2. The CDR3, as DNA: TGTGCCAGCAGCTTTGGGACTAGCGGGAGGGAGCAGTTCTTC. This gives the protein CASSFGTSGREQFF.